This T cell receptor (beta chain) was documented in a study of human thymus T cells. Thymic material originated from resections removed in the course of corrective heart surgery. Among the donors, all were healthy Finnish infants having corrective surgery for congenital heart defects. Assay used: immunoSEQ multiplex PCR; TCRdb lists only in-frame clones, some missing. Among roughly 120,000 clones listed, about 93% were seen once. Overall study results and limits: Use of V and J genes seemed skewed within the thymic and blood repertoires. Thymic repertoires of unrelated individuals were reported in related research to overlap highly.

In germline, CDR1 is SNHLY, CDR2 FYNNEI. The CDR3 contains 14 residues. V lost 5 bases, J lost 5 bases, and 8 bases stayed unmatched. Worth noting for this clone: Antigen unknown.

The specimen was thymus tissue. The sequence was obtained from a boy less than two years old with a congenital heart defect but otherwise immunologically healthy. This sequence joins TRBV2 and TRBJ2-5; 7 positions agree with TRBD1. The CDR3 DNA sequence: TGTGCCAGCAGTACGACAGGGTTGGGGGAGACCCAGTACTTC. This sequence encodes CASSTTGLGETQYF.